The 26 T cell receptor beta chains given below trace back to one sample, sequenced in a study of cytomegalovirus exposure and HLA in healthy donors. PCR amplification relied on 60 Vbeta primers (plus 13 Jbeta primers). The data were produced by immunoSEQ multiplex PCR, yet TCRdb's version contains in-frame clones alone and is incomplete. The sample yields about 110,000 clones, around 86% seen once. The sequencing sample was made of PBMCs. The receptors were sampled from a young woman in good health and CMV-seronegative.

The gene calls are TRBV9 and TRBJ2-1; possibly TRBD2 for D (6 bases). From germline, CDR1 is SGDLS and CDR2 YYNGEE. This CDR3 is 15 amino acids long. V lost 4 bases and J lost 6, with 17 bases in between. CDR3 in DNA: TGTGCCAGCAGCCCAAAGGTGTCGGGGGTCAATGAGCAGTTCTTC. Translated: CASSPKVSGVNEQFF.

The chain links TRBV14 to TRBJ2-1, with D perhaps TRBD2 (6 bases). Germline V gene sequence: CDR1 SGHDN, CDR2 FVKESK. Trimming took off 3 bases at V and 9 bases at J, with 18 bases between the two ends. The length of the CDR3 is 15 residues. CDR3 protein: CASSQRGLGDGEQFF. In DNA, the CDR3 is TGTGCCAGCAGCCAGAGGGGACTTGGGGATGGTGAGCAGTTCTTC.

The chain links TRBV10-3 to TRBJ1-6, with 10 bases identical to TRBD1. Unmatched junction bases numbered 8, after V lost 3 bases and J lost 9 bases. Germline CDR1 and CDR2: ENHRY and SYGVKD. The CDR3 extends over 16 amino acids. CDR3 loop: CAISEEGGQGTSPLHF. The CDR3 DNA follows: TGTGCCATCAGTGAAGAGGGGGGACAGGGGACTTCACCCCTCCACTTT.

The V call is TRBV7-9, the J call TRBJ2-5; D is ambiguous. The end of the DNA fits TRBJ2-7 better, so the J call may be wrong. CDR3 length: 12 residues. CDR1 and CDR2 from the germline V gene are SEHNR and FQNEAQ (reference sequence). CDR3 bases: TGTGCCAGCAGCACCCACGACTACGAGCAGTACTTC. Its translation is CASSTHDYEQYF.

A few counts support this clone. The chain uses TRBV27 and TRBJ2-6, with D possibly being TRBD1 (6 bases). Germline V gene data show CDR1 as MNHEY and CDR2 as SMNVEV (reference sequence). Trimming removed 3 bases at V and 3 bases at J, with 18 bases between. The CDR3 totals 18 residues. The CDR3 DNA reads TGTGCCAGCAGTTTTTGGGACAATACGATAAGTGGGGCCAACGTCCTGACTTTC. It encodes CASSFWDNTISGANVLTF.

This sequence joins TRBV11-1 and TRBJ2-2; 8 bases agree with TRBD1. The V gene end was trimmed by 6 bases and the J gene end by 4 bases; junction bases not matched to a gene: 10. The CDR3 runs to 16 residues. In germline, CDR1 is SGHAT, CDR2 FQDESV (reference sequence). The CDR3 bases are TGTGCCAGCAGGGGAGTGGCAGGGGGCGGCACCGGGGAGCTGTTTTTT. It translates to CASRGVAGGGTGELFF.

The CDR3 protein is CASSFPPEQYF. Here the CDR3 DNA reads TGTGCCAGCAGCTTTCCCCCGGAGCAGTACTTC. V usage is TRBV5-8 and J usage is TRBJ2-7; D gene unclear. Per the germline V gene, CDR1 is SGHTS and CDR2 is YDEGEE. CDR3 length: 11 amino acids. V was clipped by 2 bases and J by 7 bases, with 7 bases between them.

The rearrangement joins TRBV4-2 to TRBJ2-1; maybe TRBD1 (6 bases). CDR1 LGHNA and CDR2 YNFKEQ come from the germline V gene. The CDR3 runs 12 residues. Trimming left V 0 bases short and J 12 bases short, with 9 bases between. The CDR3 DNA reads TGTGCCAGCAGCCAAGACATAGGGGGGCAGTTCTTC. Its translation: CASSQDIGGQFF.

V gene TRBV27 combines with J gene TRBJ2-3, with 9 nucleotides matching TRBD2. V trimming: 4 bases; J trimming: 8 bases; junction bases outside the gene matches: 7. This CDR3 comprises 14 residues. Germline loops: CDR1 MNHEY, CDR2 SMNVEV (reference sequence). CDR3: CASSSTSGAGTQYF. The CDR3 DNA is TGTGCCAGCAGTTCGACTAGCGGTGCAGGTACGCAGTATTTT.

The chain uses TRBV4-1 and TRBJ2-5; perhaps TRBD2 as D (5 bases). Trimming shortened V by 4 bases and J by 4 bases, and 19 bases separated the two germline ends. Per germline, CDR1 MGHRA and CDR2 YSYEKL. CDR3 length: 16 amino acids. CDR3 nucleotide sequence: TGCGCCAGCAGCCCAAGGCCGGTGGGAGTGGGAGAGACCCAGTACTTC. Its translation: CASSPRPVGVGETQYF.

The chain joins TRBV5-1 to TRBJ1-2; D call uncertain. The V end lost 5 bases, the J end lost 8 bases, and 19 bases lay between the germline ends. This CDR3 comprises 14 residues. Germline CDR1 SGHRS, CDR2 YFSETQ. Here the CDR3 DNA reads TGCGCCAGCAGATTGACGGTTCAATCGTCCGGCTACACCTTC. Translated: CASRLTVQSSGYTF.

The chain recombines TRBV11-2 with TRBJ1-6, with TRBD1 identical over 9 bases. CDR3 length: 15 residues. The ends lost 5 bases at V and 14 bases at J; junction bases unmatched: 13. CDR1 is SGHAT, CDR2 FQNNGV, per germline. CDR3 region: CASSMPGTGMASLHF. As DNA, the CDR3 is TGTGCCAGCAGCATGCCCGGGACAGGGATGGCATCCCTCCACTTT. The variable domain in full, completed from reference TRBV11-2 and TRBJ1-6, reads EAGVAQSPRYKIIEKRQSVAFWCNPISGHATLYWYQQILGQGPKLLIQFQNNGVVDDSQLPKDRFSAERLKGVDSTLKIQPAKLEDSAVYLCASSMPGTGMASLHFGNGTRLTVT.

This clone occurred a few times. The chain joins TRBV5-1 to TRBJ2-7, with TRBD2 matching 9 bases. The CDR3 is 16 residues long. Germline V lookup: CDR1 SGHRS, CDR2 YFSETQ. The V and J ends lost 3 bases and 6 bases, in that order; junction bases with no gene match: 13. Written as DNA, the CDR3 is TGCGCCAGCAGCTCCGCATTAGCGGGGGACGGGTTCGAGCAGTACTTC. It is translated as CASSSALAGDGFEQYF.

The table lists this clone with a few counts. The chain couples TRBV4-1 to TRBJ1-2; TRBD1 is a possible D gene (5 bases). CDR3 length: 15 amino acids. The germline V and J ends were trimmed by 1 base and 4 bases, with 13 bases remaining between them. Germline CDR1 and CDR2: MGHRA and YSYEKL. The CDR3 region has the DNA TGCGCCAGCAGCCAAGTCCAGGGCAAAGGCTATGGCTACACCTTC. Translating it yields CASSQVQGKGYGYTF.

The chain is built from TRBV13 and TRBJ1-3; 8 bases align to TRBD1. With V trimmed by 2 bases and J by 2 bases, 14 bases remained unmatched. CDR1 and CDR2 (germline): PRHDT, FYEKMQ (reference sequence). CDR3 length: 19 residues. CDR3 sequence (DNA): TGTGCCAGCAGCTTATTCGGGACAGGTTTCGACTGGGCTGGAAACACCATATATTTT. It translates to CASSLFGTGFDWAGNTIYF.

The chain couples TRBV9 to TRBJ2-5; 11 bases agree with TRBD2. The V gene's germline CDR1 is SGDLS and CDR2 YYNGEE. V shed 3 bases and J 2 bases; nucleotides not matched to a gene: 6. This CDR3 has 16 residues. CDR3 sequence: CASSGGLAGKQETQYF. The CDR3 region has the DNA TGTGCCAGCAGCGGCGGACTAGCGGGCAAACAAGAGACCCAGTACTTC.

The chain joins TRBV9 to TRBJ2-3; 7 nucleotides line up with TRBD1. V was clipped by 0 bases and J by 2 bases; unmatched bases: 3. Germline-derived CDR1 and CDR2 are SGDLS and YYNGEE. There are 15 residues in the CDR3. Here the CDR3 reads CASSVVGQNTDTQYF. The CDR3 coding sequence is TGTGCCAGCAGCGTAGTGGGACAGAACACAGATACGCAGTATTTT. Filled out from reference TRBV9 and TRBJ2-3, the complete variable domain reads DSGVTQTPKHLITATGQRVTLRCSPRSGDLSVYWYQQSLDQGLQFLIQYYNGEERAKGNILERFSAQQFPDLHSELNLSSLELGDSALYFCASSVVGQNTDTQYFGPGTRLTVL.

As concerns this clone: Other DNA sequences within the sample encode an identical CDR3. The chain has TRBV19 and TRBJ2-7; 8 nucleotides align to TRBD1. V trimming: 3 bases; J trimming: 6 bases; junction bases outside the gene matches: 4. The CDR3 covers 13 residues. Germline V gene data show CDR1 as LNHDA and CDR2 as SQIVND (reference sequence). The CDR3 DNA reads as TGTGCCAGTAGTATCGACAGGGGAGGCGAGCAGTACTTC. This codes for CASSIDRGGEQYF.

In this sample, this clone turned up a few times. The chain combines TRBV6-5 with TRBJ2-7, with 12 bases aligning to TRBD2. CDR1 MNHEY and CDR2 SVGAGI come from the germline V gene. This CDR3 spans 13 amino acids. Trimming removed 8 bases from V and 1 base from J; junction bases left unmatched: 0. The CDR3 coding sequence is TGTGCCAGCGGACTAGCGGGATCCTACGAGCAGTACTTC. It is translated as CASGLAGSYEQYF.

This chain joins TRBV6-1 and TRBJ1-1, with unresolved D. This CDR3 has 12 residues. Germline assignment: CDR1 MNHNS and CDR2 SASEGT. The V gene lost 1 base and the J gene lost 11 bases, with 11 bases spanning the gap. The CDR3 coding sequence is TGTGCCAGCAGTGAAGATATGTGGCCGGCTTTCTTT. Translated, it gives CASSEDMWPAFF.

The rearrangement joins TRBV4-2 to TRBJ1-1, with D unresolved. V was clipped by 1 base and J by 1 base, with 13 bases between them. The CDR3 totals 16 residues. The germline CDR1 and CDR2 sequences are LGHNA and YNFKEQ. This chain's CDR3 is CASSQATLGQNTEAFF. The CDR3 nucleotides read TGTGCCAGCAGCCAAGCGACGCTGGGCCAGAACACTGAAGCTTTCTTT.

The rearrangement joins TRBV5-1 to TRBJ1-2, with TRBD1 as a possible D gene (5 bases). The CDR3 extends over 13 amino acids. Germline CDR1 is SGHRS and CDR2 is YFSETQ. V was shortened by 4 bases and J by 4 bases, with 11 bases between the two germline ends. CDR3 nucleotide sequence: TGCGCCAGCAGCCCTCAGGGTTCCTATGGCTACACCTTC. Amino acids: CASSPQGSYGYTF.

This CDR3 is CASSFPGEEADGYTF. The CDR3 bases are TGTGCCAGCAGTTTCCCAGGAGAAGAAGCGGATGGCTACACCTTC. The rearrangement uses TRBV28 and TRBJ1-2; D not certain. Germline V gives CDR1 MDHEN, CDR2 SYDVKM. The CDR3 is 15 residues long. V lost 3 bases and J 6 bases, leaving 17 bases between the germline ends.

This clone was counted once. This rearrangement joins TRBV7-2 to TRBJ2-1; TRBD2 matches at 11 bases. Per germline, CDR1 SGHTA and CDR2 FQGNSA. CDR3 length equals 15 residues. V lost 5 bases to trimming and J lost 4 bases; unmatched junction nucleotides: 4. DNA of the CDR3: TGTGCCAGCAGCAGGGGACTAGCGGAGTACAATGAGCAGTTCTTC. Its translation: CASSRGLAEYNEQFF.

V gene TRBV28 combines with J gene TRBJ2-3; TRBD2 agrees at 7 bases. CDR1 is MDHEN, CDR2 SYDVKM, per germline. The CDR3 has 16 residues. Trimming took 6 bases from V and 0 from J; bases not matched to a gene: 9. Here the CDR3 reads CASSRENSGSTDTQYF. CDR3 sequence (DNA): TGTGCCAGCAGCCGAGAAAATAGCGGGAGCACAGATACGCAGTATTTT.

The chain links TRBV2 to TRBJ1-5; TRBD1 matches 9 bases. V shed 8 bases, J shed 6 bases, and the junction held 5 bases outside the gene matches. The CDR3 has 13 amino acids. Germline V gives CDR1 SNHLY, CDR2 FYNNEI. CDR3 coding DNA: TGTGCCAGCGACGGGACAGGGCCTCAGCCCCAGCATTTT. As protein: CASDGTGPQPQHF.